The 12 T cell receptor beta chains below come from one sample, sequenced in a study of OX40 agonist ivuxolimab in advanced cancers. Data came from immunoSEQ multiplex PCR; TCRdb stores just in-frame clones and leaves some out. The table records about 50,000 clones, about 88% of them present only once. The specimen was CD4+ or CD8+ T cells sorted from blood, collected in a trial of the OX40 agonist ivuxolimab. Receptor source: an adult with an advanced solid tumor such as melanoma, head and neck, liver or kidney cancer.

The genes are TRBV14 and TRBJ1-2; the match to TRBD1 covers 9 bases. This CDR3 is 16 amino acids long. CDR1 SGHDN and CDR2 FVKESK come from the germline V gene. V was pared by 1 base and J by 7 bases, with 10 bases of the junction left unmatched. The CDR3 DNA is TGTGCCAGCAGCCAAGTAGGGACAGGGTATTTCGCTGGCTACACCTTC. Amino acid sequence: CASSQVGTGYFAGYTF.

The chain is built from TRBV15 and TRBJ2-5, with D hard to call. V lost 5 bases and J 5 bases, leaving 12 bases between the germline ends. Germline V gives CDR1 LNHNV, CDR2 YYDKDF (reference sequence). The length of the CDR3 is 13 residues. The CDR3 nucleotides read TGTGCCACCAGCTCCCGACTTAGCGAGACCCAGTACTTC. The encoded protein is CATSSRLSETQYF. Filled out from reference TRBV15 and TRBJ2-5, the complete variable domain reads DAMVIQNPRYQVTQFGKPVTLSCSQTLNHNVMYWYQQKSSQAPKLLFHYYDKDFNNEADTPDNFQSRRPNTSFCFLDIRSPGLGDTAMYLCATSSRLSETQYFGPGTRLLVL.

In its sample, this clone was seen a few times. The V call is TRBV2, the J call TRBJ1-2; D is perhaps TRBD1 (6 bases). V lost 1 base and J 5 bases, leaving 11 bases between the germline ends. The CDR3 has 14 residues. Germline lookup yields CDR1 SNHLY and CDR2 FYNNEI. The DNA of the CDR3 is TGTGCCAGCAGTGAAGTCGGGCAGGGGTATGGCTACACCTTC. Protein: CASSEVGQGYGYTF.

This clone was recorded only once. The chain has TRBV21-1 and TRBJ2-7; the table's D call of TRBD1 was not tested on the DNA. TRBV21-1 corresponds to a pseudogene. CDR3 length equals 15 residues. The CDR3 loop reads CASSKGYQGAYEQYF. The CDR3 DNA reads TGTGCCAGCAGCAAAGGGTATCAAGGGGCCTACGAGCAGTACTTC.

This rearrangement joins TRBV19 to TRBJ2-1; 8 bases match TRBD2. The CDR3 totals 15 residues. J was trimmed by 0 bases and V by 6 bases; bases with no gene match: 4. Germline CDR1 reads LNHDA; CDR2 reads SQIVND (reference sequence). CDR3 protein: CASSRSGGSYNEQFF. Here the CDR3 DNA reads TGTGCCAGTAGCCGCAGCGGGGGCTCCTACAATGAGCAGTTCTTC.

This chain links TRBV11-2 with TRBJ2-3, with D perhaps TRBD2 (6 bases). Per germline, CDR1 SGHAT and CDR2 FQNNGV. Between the trimmed V and J ends, which lost 1 base and 1 base, there was a span of 9 bases. The CDR3 spans 15 residues. CDR3 in amino acids: CASSLVGGGTDTQYF. For the CDR3, the DNA is TGTGCCAGCAGCTTAGTCGGCGGGGGCACAGATACGCAGTATTTT.

This sequence joins TRBV2 and TRBJ2-3; no firm D call. Looked up from germline, CDR1 is SNHLY and CDR2 is FYNNEI. Trimming cost V 6 bases and J 2 bases, with 6 bases left between them. CDR3 length: 12 amino acids. The DNA of the CDR3 is TGTGCCAGCAGGCGACCCACAGATACGCAGTATTTT. Protein sequence: CASRRPTDTQYF.

The chain combines TRBV18 with TRBJ2-1; the D gene is possibly TRBD1 (6 bases). V was cut by 4 bases and J by 8 bases, with 18 bases left in between. The CDR3 spans 15 residues. Per germline, CDR1 KGHSH and CDR2 LQKENI. The CDR3 reads CASSLGQYNGDEQFF. CDR3 DNA sequence: TGTGCCAGCTCACTAGGACAGTATAATGGGGATGAGCAGTTCTTC.

The chain employs TRBV5-5 and TRBJ2-5, with D uncertain. V was pared by 0 bases and J by 2 bases, with 14 bases between. CDR1 is SGHKS, CDR2 YYEKEE, per germline (reference sequence). The CDR3 totals 16 residues. The CDR3 is CASSLDPSALQETQYF. CDR3 sequence (DNA): TGTGCCAGCAGCTTGGACCCAAGCGCACTTCAAGAGACCCAGTACTTC.

The rearrangement links TRBV6-6 to TRBJ2-1, with unresolved D. The V end lost 2 bases, the J end lost 8 bases, and 10 bases lay between the germline ends. The germline V gene encodes CDR1 MNHNY and CDR2 SVGAGI (reference sequence). The CDR3 extends over 13 amino acids. CDR3: CASSYPSPHEQFF. As DNA, the CDR3 is TGTGCCAGCAGTTACCCCTCCCCGCATGAGCAGTTCTTC.

Here the CDR3 DNA reads TGTGCCAGCAGCTTATCTGGCGGGAGAAGGGATGAGCAGTTCTTC. Protein product: CASSLSGGRRDEQFF. The J gene is TRBJ2-1, the V gene TRBV13; TRBD2 aligns across 7 bases. Trimming removed 2 bases from V and 8 bases from J; junction bases left unmatched: 9. The CDR3 runs 15 residues. The germline gives CDR1 PRHDT, CDR2 FYEKMQ (reference sequence).

This clone rates as medium-sized. The rearrangement links TRBV5-1 to TRBJ2-1; D call uncertain. Germline lookup yields CDR1 SGHRS and CDR2 YFSETQ. The CDR3 covers 12 residues. V lost 4 bases and J lost 2, with 4 bases in between. CDR3 sequence (DNA): TGCGCCAGCAGCGCTACCTACAATGAGCAGTTCTTC. Protein sequence: CASSATYNEQFF.